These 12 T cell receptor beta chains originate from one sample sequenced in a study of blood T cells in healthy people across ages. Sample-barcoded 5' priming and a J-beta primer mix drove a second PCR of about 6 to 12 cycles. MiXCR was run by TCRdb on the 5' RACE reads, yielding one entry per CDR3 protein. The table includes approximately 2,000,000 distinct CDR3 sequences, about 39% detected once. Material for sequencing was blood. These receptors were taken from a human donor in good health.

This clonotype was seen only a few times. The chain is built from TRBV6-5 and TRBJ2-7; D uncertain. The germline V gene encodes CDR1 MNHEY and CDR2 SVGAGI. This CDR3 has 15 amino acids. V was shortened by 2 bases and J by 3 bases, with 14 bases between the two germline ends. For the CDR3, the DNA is TGTGCCAGCAGTTACCGCGGCCAGGTGAACTACGAGCAGTACTTC. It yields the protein CASSYRGQVNYEQYF.

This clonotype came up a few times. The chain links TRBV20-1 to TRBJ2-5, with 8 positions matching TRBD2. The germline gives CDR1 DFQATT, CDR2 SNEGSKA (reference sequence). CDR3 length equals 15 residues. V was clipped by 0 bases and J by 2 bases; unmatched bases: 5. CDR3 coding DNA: TGCAGTGCTAGAGATCTCGGACTAGCACAAGAGACCCAGTACTTC. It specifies CSARDLGLAQETQYF.

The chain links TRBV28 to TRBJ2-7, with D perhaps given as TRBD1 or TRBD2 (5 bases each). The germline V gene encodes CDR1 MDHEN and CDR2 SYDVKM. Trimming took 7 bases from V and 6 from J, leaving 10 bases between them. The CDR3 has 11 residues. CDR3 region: CASIYGGEQYF. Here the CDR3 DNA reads TGTGCCAGCATCTATGGGGGCGAGCAGTACTTC.

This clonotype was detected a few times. In nucleotides, the CDR3 is TGTGCCAGCAGTGAATTTTGGGACTCCAGTAACTATGGCTACACCTTC. Amino acids: CASSEFWDSSNYGYTF. V is TRBV25-1 and J is TRBJ1-2; D is perhaps TRBD1 (5 bases). The CDR3 runs 16 residues. Germline assignment: CDR1 MGHDK and CDR2 SYGVNS. V lost 1 base and J lost 1, with 13 bases in between.

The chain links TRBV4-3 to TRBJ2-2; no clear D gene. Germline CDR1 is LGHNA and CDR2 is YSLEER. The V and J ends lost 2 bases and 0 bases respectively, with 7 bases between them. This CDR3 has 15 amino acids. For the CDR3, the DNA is TGCGCCAGCAGCCAAAGCCGTACGAACACCGGGGAGCTGTTTTTT. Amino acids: CASSQSRTNTGELFF.

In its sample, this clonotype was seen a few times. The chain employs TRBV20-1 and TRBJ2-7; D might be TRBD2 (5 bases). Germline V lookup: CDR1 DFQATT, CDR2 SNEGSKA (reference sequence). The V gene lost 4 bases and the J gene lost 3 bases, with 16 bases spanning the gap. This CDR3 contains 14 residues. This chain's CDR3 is CSATRRTLRYEQYF. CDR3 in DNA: TGCAGTGCTACCCGGAGGACCCTCCGCTACGAGCAGTACTTC.

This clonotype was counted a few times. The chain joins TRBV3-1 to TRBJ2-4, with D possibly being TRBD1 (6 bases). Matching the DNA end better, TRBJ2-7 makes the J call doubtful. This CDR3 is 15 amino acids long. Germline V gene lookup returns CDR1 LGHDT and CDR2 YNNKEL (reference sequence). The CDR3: CASSKDGTKGNEQYF. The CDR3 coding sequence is TGTGCCAGCAGCAAGGACGGGACAAAGGGTAACGAGCAGTACTTC.

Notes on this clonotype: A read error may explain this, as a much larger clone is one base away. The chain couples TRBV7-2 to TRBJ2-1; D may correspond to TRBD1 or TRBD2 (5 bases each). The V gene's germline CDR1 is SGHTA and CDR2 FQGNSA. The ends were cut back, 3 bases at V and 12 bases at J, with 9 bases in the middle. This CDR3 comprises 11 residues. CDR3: CASSFTGAQFF. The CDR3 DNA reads TGTGCCAGCAGCTTCACCGGGGCGCAGTTCTTC.

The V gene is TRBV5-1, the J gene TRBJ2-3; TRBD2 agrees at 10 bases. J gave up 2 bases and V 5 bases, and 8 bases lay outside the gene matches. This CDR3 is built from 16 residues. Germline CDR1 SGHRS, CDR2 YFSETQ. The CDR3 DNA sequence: TGCGCCAGCAGTCCTAGCGGGGGACTTTTCACAGATACGCAGTATTTT. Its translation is CASSPSGGLFTDTQYF. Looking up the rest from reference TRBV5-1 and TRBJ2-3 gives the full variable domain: KAGVTQTPRYLIKTRGQQVTLSCSPISGHRSVSWYQQTPGQGLQFLFEYFSETQRNKGNFPGRFSGRQFSNSRSEMNVSTLELGDSALYLCASSPSGGLFTDTQYFGPGTRLTVL.

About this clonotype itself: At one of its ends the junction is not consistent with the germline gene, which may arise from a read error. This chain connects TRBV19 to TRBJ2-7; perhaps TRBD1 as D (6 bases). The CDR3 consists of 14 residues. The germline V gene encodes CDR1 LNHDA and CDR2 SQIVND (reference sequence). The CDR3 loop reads CASSIWDKGNEQYF. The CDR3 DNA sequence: TGCGCCAGTAGTATTTGGGACAAAGGGAACGAGCAGTACTTC. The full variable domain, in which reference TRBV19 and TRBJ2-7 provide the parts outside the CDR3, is DGGITQSPKYLFRKEGQNVTLSCEQNLNHDAMYWYRQDPGQGLRLIYYSQIVNDFQKGDIAEGYSVSREKKESFPLTVTSAQKNPTAFYLCASSIWDKGNEQYFGPGTRLTVT.

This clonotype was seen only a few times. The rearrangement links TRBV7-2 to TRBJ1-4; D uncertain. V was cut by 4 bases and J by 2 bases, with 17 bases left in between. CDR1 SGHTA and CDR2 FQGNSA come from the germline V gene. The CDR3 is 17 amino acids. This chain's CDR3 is CASSSFPIGRTNEKLFF. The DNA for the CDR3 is TGTGCCAGCAGCTCATTCCCGATCGGTCGGACTAATGAAAAACTGTTTTTT.

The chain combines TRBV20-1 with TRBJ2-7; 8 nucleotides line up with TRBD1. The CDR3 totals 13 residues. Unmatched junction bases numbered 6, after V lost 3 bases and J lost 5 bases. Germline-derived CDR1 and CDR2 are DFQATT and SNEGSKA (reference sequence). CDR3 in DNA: TGCAGTGCTAGTGGACAGGGACAGGACGAGCAGTACTTC. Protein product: CSASGQGQDEQYF.